These 25 T cell receptor beta chains were all obtained from the same sample, sequenced in a study of beta chain features in type 1 diabetes. Notes on the study in general: In all four CD4+ subsets, TCRB CDR3 length was significantly, moderately reduced in type 1 diabetes.

These receptors' antigens are unknown. Since all of the isolated RNA was reverse transcribed, expressed TCRB transcripts were what got sequenced. Produced via immunoSEQ multiplex PCR; TCRdb's table is partial and in-frame only. The table lists 300,000 or so clones, roughly 13% of them singletons. The sequenced sample consisted of naive CD4+ T cells from blood. These receptors all stem from a woman under 30 with type 1 diabetes.

The chain has TRBV7-2 and TRBJ2-3, with TRBD2 matching over 9 bases. With V trimmed by 0 bases and J by 6 bases, 7 bases remained unmatched. The CDR3 contains 16 residues. Germline assignment: CDR1 SGHTA and CDR2 FQGNSA. CDR3 coding DNA: TGTGCCAGCAGCTTAGCCCGCGGGAGGGCCCAGGATACGCAGTATTTT. Translated: CASSLARGRAQDTQYF.

The rearrangement links TRBV5-4 to TRBJ1-4; D is possibly TRBD1 (5 bases). V dropped 9 bases and J dropped 7 bases, with 22 bases sitting between them. CDR1 SGHNT and CDR2 YYREEE come from the germline V gene (reference sequence). There are 15 residues in the CDR3. Here the CDR3 reads CATSRRGGGSEKLFF. The CDR3 DNA reads as TGTGCCACCTCAAGACGGGGGGGAGGTAGTGAAAAACTGTTTTTT. Together with reference TRBV5-4 and TRBJ1-4, the CDR3 gives the full variable domain: ETGVTQSPTHLIKTRGQQVTLRCSSQSGHNTVSWYQQALGQGPQFIFQYYREEENGRGNFPPRFSGLQFPNYSSELNVNALELDDSALYLCATSRRGGGSEKLFFGSGTQLSVL.

This clone was found a few times. The sample has other DNA sequences that encode this CDR3 too. The chain carries TRBV7-9 and TRBJ2-1; 7 bases are shared with TRBD2. The CDR3 sequence is 15 residues long. V lost 1 base and J lost 4; bases outside the gene matches: 4. CDR1 and CDR2 (germline): SEHNR, FQNEAQ (reference sequence). The CDR3: CASSLGAGAYNEQFF. The CDR3 DNA reads TGTGCCAGCAGCTTAGGGGCGGGAGCTTACAATGAGCAGTTCTTC.

There are a few counts of this clone. The chain employs TRBV9 and TRBJ2-7; 7 bases align to TRBD2. With 1 base clipped from V and 5 bases from J, the junction kept 3 bases outside the gene matches. The CDR3 covers 13 residues. Germline CDR1 and CDR2: SGDLS and YYNGEE. As DNA, the CDR3 is TGTGCCAGCAGCGTAAGCGGGATCCACGAGCAGTACTTC. Its translation is CASSVSGIHEQYF.

This chain links TRBV7-2 with TRBJ2-1; D perhaps matches TRBD2 (6 bases). Deletions cut 6 bases from V and 4 bases from J, with 13 bases between. The CDR3 spans 14 residues. Germline values: CDR1 SGHTA, CDR2 FQGNSA. The CDR3 spells CASSESGTYNEQFF. The CDR3 region has the DNA TGTGCCAGCAGTGAGTCAGGGACTTACAATGAGCAGTTCTTC.

This clone was detected a few times. The chain recombines TRBV18 with TRBJ2-1, with a possible D match to TRBD1 (6 bases). The germline gives CDR1 KGHSH, CDR2 LQKENI. The CDR3 is 13 amino acids. Deletions cut 6 bases from V and 6 bases from J, with 12 bases between. The CDR3 region is CASSRTVFNEQFF. The CDR3, as DNA: TGTGCCAGCTCGCGGACAGTCTTCAATGAGCAGTTCTTC.

The rearrangement links TRBV7-2 to TRBJ2-5; tentative D call: TRBD1 (5 bases). Per germline, CDR1 SGHTA and CDR2 FQGNSA. CDR3 length: 14 residues. Trimming removed 2 bases at V and 1 base at J, with 8 bases between. In nucleotides, the CDR3 is TGTGCCAGCAGCTTATGGGGCCTCCAAGAGACCCAGTACTTC. It specifies CASSLWGLQETQYF.

This clone appeared a few times. This chain links TRBV6-6 with TRBJ2-5; 9 positions match TRBD2. Germline CDR1 is MNHNY and CDR2 is SVGAGI (reference sequence). Losses at the gene ends were 10 bases for V and 2 bases for J; bases not matched to a gene: 5. The CDR3 loop spans 13 amino acids. For the CDR3, the DNA is TGTGCCACCGGGGCGGGAGGGCAAGAGACCCAGTACTTC. Amino acids: CATGAGGQETQYF.

The chain uses TRBV5-6 and TRBJ2-1, with TRBD2 identical over 8 bases. This CDR3 region has 11 residues. With 2 bases clipped from V and 13 bases from J, the junction kept 2 bases outside the gene matches. Germline CDR1 reads SGHDT; CDR2 reads YYEEEE. The CDR3 DNA reads as TGTGCCAGCAGCTTTAGCGGGGATCAGTTCTTC. Amino acids: CASSFSGDQFF.

This clone appeared a few times. CDR3 region: CASSLIRGSGNTIYF. CDR3 nucleotides: TGTGCCAGCAGCTTAATTCGCGGCTCTGGAAACACCATATATTTT. The rearrangement links TRBV11-2 to TRBJ1-3; D not certain. Per the germline V gene, CDR1 is SGHAT and CDR2 is FQNNGV. V was trimmed by 2 bases and J by 0 bases, leaving 8 bases between them. This CDR3 contains 15 residues.

V is TRBV30 and J is TRBJ2-3; 10 nucleotides agree with TRBD2. Germline values: CDR1 GTSNPN, CDR2 SVGIG (reference sequence). The CDR3 has 15 residues. V lost 3 bases to trimming and J lost 0 bases; unmatched junction nucleotides: 3. The CDR3 is CAWRSGRVSTDTQYF. In DNA form, the CDR3 reads TGTGCCTGGAGAAGCGGGAGGGTTAGCACAGATACGCAGTATTTT.

This clone appeared a few times. The rearrangement links TRBV20-1 to TRBJ1-1; possible D gene TRBD1, 5 bases. The V and J ends lost 4 bases and 7 bases respectively, with 7 bases between them. Germline CDR1 is DFQATT and CDR2 is SNEGSKA (reference sequence). The CDR3 is made up of 10 amino acids. CDR3 nucleotides: TGCAGTGCTACCGACAGTGAAGCTTTCTTT. This translates into CSATDSEAFF.

The CDR3 bases are TGTGCCAGCAGCTACAGGGGGAACTACAATGAGCAGTTCTTC. Its translation is CASSYRGNYNEQFF. The V and J genes are TRBV7-9 and TRBJ2-1; TRBD1 agrees at 8 bases. The germline gives CDR1 SEHNR, CDR2 FQNEAQ (reference sequence). Trimming took 4 bases from V and 3 from J; bases not matched to a gene: 2. CDR3 length: 14 amino acids.

This clone was counted a few times. The chain recombines TRBV20-1 with TRBJ2-3, with 7 positions matching TRBD1. The germline CDR1 and CDR2 sequences are DFQATT and SNEGSKA (reference sequence). Trimming took 0 bases from V and 13 from J; bases not matched to a gene: 1. The CDR3 sequence is 10 residues long. The CDR3 spells CSARDGTEYF. The DNA of the CDR3 is TGCAGTGCTAGAGACGGGACAGAGTATTTT.

This clone was seen a handful of times. The rearrangement joins TRBV9 to TRBJ2-5; the D gene is possibly TRBD1 (5 bases). Trimming stripped 1 base from V and 7 bases from J, with 20 bases between. Germline V CDR1 and CDR2: SGDLS, YYNGEE. The CDR3 loop spans 16 amino acids. The chain's CDR3 is CASSVKPTGGLGTQYF. The DNA for the CDR3 is TGTGCCAGCAGCGTAAAGCCCACAGGCGGCTTGGGGACCCAGTACTTC.

V gene TRBV6-5 combines with J gene TRBJ2-1; maybe TRBD2 (5 bases). Trimming shortened V by 2 bases and J by 6 bases, and 14 bases separated the two germline ends. The CDR3 is made up of 15 amino acids. Germline V CDR1 and CDR2: MNHEY, SVGAGI. The CDR3 nucleotides read TGTGCCAGCAGTTACAGAGGCGGGCCAGCCAATGAGCAGTTCTTC. This gives the protein CASSYRGGPANEQFF.

A remark on this clone: Other DNA sequences in the same sample also yield this CDR3. The chain is built from TRBV7-9 and TRBJ2-1; D is undetermined. The CDR3 has 13 amino acids. The V gene lost 2 bases and the J gene lost 4 bases, with 6 bases spanning the gap. The V gene's germline CDR1 is SEHNR and CDR2 FQNEAQ (reference sequence). The CDR3: CASSLREYNEQFF. In DNA, the CDR3 is TGTGCCAGCAGCTTACGAGAATACAATGAGCAGTTCTTC.

The count of this clone is one. J is TRBJ1-5 and V is TRBV28; 7 bases match TRBD1. Unmatched junction bases numbered 15, after V lost 7 bases and J lost 3 bases. The CDR3 sequence is 17 residues long. CDR1 and CDR2 from the germline V gene are MDHEN and SYDVKM. CDR3 residues: CASTFFSRQGPNQPQHF. CDR3 DNA sequence: TGTGCCAGCACCTTTTTTTCGCGACAGGGCCCCAATCAGCCCCAGCATTTT.

The chain has TRBV30 and TRBJ1-1, with D unclear. CDR1 and CDR2 from the germline V gene are GTSNPN and SVGIG (reference sequence). The CDR3 is made up of 12 amino acids. Trimming cost V 0 bases and J 8 bases, with 10 bases left between them. The CDR3 coding sequence is TGTGCCTGGAGTGTACTTCCGGGGGAAGCTTTCTTT. This sequence encodes CAWSVLPGEAFF. Combining the CDR3 with reference TRBV30 and TRBJ1-1 gives the whole variable domain SQTIHQWPATLVQPVGSPLSLECTVEGTSNPNLYWYRQAAGRGLQLLFYSVGIGQISSEVPQNLSASRPQDRQFILSSKKLLLSDSGFYLCAWSVLPGEAFFGQGTRLTVV.

The chain has TRBV2 and TRBJ2-1, with TRBD2 matching over 10 bases. The V gene's germline CDR1 is SNHLY and CDR2 FYNNEI. The CDR3 totals 15 residues. The V gene end was trimmed by 7 bases and the J gene end by 9 bases; junction bases not matched to a gene: 12. The CDR3: CASIGIASGRGEQFF. CDR3 nucleotides: TGTGCCAGCATTGGGATCGCTAGCGGGAGAGGTGAGCAGTTCTTC.

V usage is TRBV7-8 and J usage is TRBJ2-7, with D perhaps matching TRBD2 (5 bases). This CDR3 spans 14 amino acids. Germline V CDR1 and CDR2: SGHVS, FQNEAQ. V was trimmed by 2 bases and J by 5 bases, leaving 13 bases between them. The CDR3 region is CASSLRRESHEQYV. Written as DNA, the CDR3 is TGTGCCAGCAGCTTAAGAAGGGAGTCTCACGAGCAGTACGTC.

This clone was seen only a few times. The rearrangement links TRBV25-1 to TRBJ2-3; TRBD2 matches at 7 bases. V lost 5 bases to trimming and J lost 3 bases; unmatched junction nucleotides: 11. Germline V CDR1 and CDR2: MGHDK, SYGVNS. This CDR3 is built from 16 residues. The DNA of the CDR3 is TGTGCCAGCAGTCAAGGAGCGGGATTCCGGACAGATACGCAGTATTTT. It specifies CASSQGAGFRTDTQYF.

This clone has just a few counts. V usage is TRBV30 and J usage is TRBJ1-5; TRBD1 agrees at 9 bases. The CDR3 spans 14 residues. V shed 4 bases, J shed 7 bases, and the junction held 8 bases outside the gene matches. Germline V gene sequence: CDR1 GTSNPN, CDR2 SVGIG (reference sequence). The CDR3 region has the DNA TGTGCCTGGACCGCGACAGGGGGGAGACAGCCCCAGCATTTT. This translates into CAWTATGGRQPQHF.

This clone has just a few counts. The chain couples TRBV5-1 to TRBJ2-3; the D gene is possibly TRBD2 (6 bases). V was cut by 0 bases and J by 3 bases, with 8 bases left in between. Germline loops: CDR1 SGHRS, CDR2 YFSETQ. The CDR3 consists of 14 residues. The DNA for the CDR3 is TGCGCCAGCAGCTTGGGACTAGTGACAGATACGCAGTATTTT. This encodes CASSLGLVTDTQYF. Full variable domain (outside the CDR3, taken from reference TRBV5-1 and TRBJ2-3): KAGVTQTPRYLIKTRGQQVTLSCSPISGHRSVSWYQQTPGQGLQFLFEYFSETQRNKGNFPGRFSGRQFSNSRSEMNVSTLELGDSALYLCASSLGLVTDTQYFGPGTRLTVL.

In its sample, this clone was seen a few times. V gene TRBV27 combines with J gene TRBJ2-1; 12 bases map to TRBD2. CDR3 size: 17 residues. J gave up 1 base and V 3 bases, and 4 bases lay outside the gene matches. CDR1 and CDR2 from the germline V gene are MNHEY and SMNVEV (reference sequence). The DNA for the CDR3 is TGTGCCAGCAGTTTGGGACTAGCGGGCACTTCCTACAATGAGCAGTTCTTC. Protein: CASSLGLAGTSYNEQFF.